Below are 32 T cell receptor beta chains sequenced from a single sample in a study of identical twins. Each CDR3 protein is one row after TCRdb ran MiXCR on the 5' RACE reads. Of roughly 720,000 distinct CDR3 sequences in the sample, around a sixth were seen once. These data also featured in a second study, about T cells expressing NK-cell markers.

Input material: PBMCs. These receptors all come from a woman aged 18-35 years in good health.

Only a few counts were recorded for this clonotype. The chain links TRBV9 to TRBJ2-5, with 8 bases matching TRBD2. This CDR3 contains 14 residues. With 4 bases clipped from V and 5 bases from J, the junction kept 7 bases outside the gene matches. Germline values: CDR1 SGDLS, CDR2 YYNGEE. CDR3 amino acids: CASSPLAGLETQYF. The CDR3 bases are TGTGCCAGCAGCCCCTTAGCGGGGTTGGAGACCCAGTACTTC.

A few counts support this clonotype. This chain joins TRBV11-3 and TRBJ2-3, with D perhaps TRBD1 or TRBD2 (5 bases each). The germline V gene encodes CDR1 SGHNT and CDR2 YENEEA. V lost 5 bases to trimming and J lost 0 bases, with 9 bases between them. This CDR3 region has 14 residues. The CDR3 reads CASSRDVSTDTQYF. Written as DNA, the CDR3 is TGTGCCAGCAGCCGGGACGTCAGCACAGATACGCAGTATTTT.

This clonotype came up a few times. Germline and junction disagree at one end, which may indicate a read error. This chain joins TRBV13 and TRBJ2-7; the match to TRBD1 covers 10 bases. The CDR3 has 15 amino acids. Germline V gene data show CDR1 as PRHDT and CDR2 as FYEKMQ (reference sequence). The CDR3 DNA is TGTGCCAGCAGCGTAGGCCGGACAGGGGGAAGAGAGCAGTACTTC. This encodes CASSVGRTGGREQYF.

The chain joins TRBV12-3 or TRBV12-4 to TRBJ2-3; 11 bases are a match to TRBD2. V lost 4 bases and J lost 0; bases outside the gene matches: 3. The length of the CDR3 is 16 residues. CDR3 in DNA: TGTGCCAGCAGTTATAGCGGGGGGGGAAGCACAGATACGCAGTATTTT. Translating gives CASSYSGGGSTDTQYF.

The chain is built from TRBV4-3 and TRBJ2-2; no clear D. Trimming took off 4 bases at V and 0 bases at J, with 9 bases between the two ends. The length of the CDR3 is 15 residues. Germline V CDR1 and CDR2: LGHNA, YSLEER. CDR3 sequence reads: CASSRQATNTGELFF. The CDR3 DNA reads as TGCGCCAGCAGCCGTCAGGCGACGAACACCGGGGAGCTGTTTTTT.

The CDR3 sequence: CASSLVGVREQYF. The CDR3 coding sequence is TGTGCCAGCAGTTTAGTGGGGGTGCGAGAGCAGTACTTC. V usage is TRBV12-3 or TRBV12-4 and J usage is TRBJ2-7, with D perhaps assigned TRBD1 or TRBD2 (5 bases each). CDR3 length: 13 amino acids. V was shortened by 1 base and J by 7 bases, with 11 bases between the two germline ends.

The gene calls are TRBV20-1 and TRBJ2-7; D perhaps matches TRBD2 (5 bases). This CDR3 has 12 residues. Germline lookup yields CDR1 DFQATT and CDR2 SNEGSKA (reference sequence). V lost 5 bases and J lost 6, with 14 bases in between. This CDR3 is CSALPVEGEQYF. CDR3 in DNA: TGCAGTGCTCTCCCGGTTGAGGGCGAGCAGTACTTC.

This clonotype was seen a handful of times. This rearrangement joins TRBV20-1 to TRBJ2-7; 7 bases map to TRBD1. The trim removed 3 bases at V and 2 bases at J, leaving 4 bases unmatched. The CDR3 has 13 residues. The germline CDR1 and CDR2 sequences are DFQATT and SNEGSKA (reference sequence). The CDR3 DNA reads TGCAGTGCTAGCACCGACAGGGCCTACGAGCAGTACTTC. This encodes CSASTDRAYEQYF.

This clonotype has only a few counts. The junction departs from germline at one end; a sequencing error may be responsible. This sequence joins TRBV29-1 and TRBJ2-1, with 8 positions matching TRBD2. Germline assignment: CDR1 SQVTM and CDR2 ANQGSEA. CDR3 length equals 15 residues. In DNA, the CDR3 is TGCAGCGACCTGGGGACTAGTGATTCCTATAATGAGCAGTTCTTC. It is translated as CSDLGTSDSYNEQFF.

The CDR3 region is CASSPIIERRSYNEQFF. The CDR3 coding sequence is TGCGCCAGCAGCCCCATAATAGAGCGGCGCTCCTACAATGAGCAGTTCTTC. The chain is built from TRBV5-1 and TRBJ2-1, with D possibly being TRBD2 (5 bases). Germline CDR1 is SGHRS and CDR2 is YFSETQ. The CDR3 has 17 amino acids. The V and J ends lost 4 bases and 0 bases respectively, with 17 bases between them.

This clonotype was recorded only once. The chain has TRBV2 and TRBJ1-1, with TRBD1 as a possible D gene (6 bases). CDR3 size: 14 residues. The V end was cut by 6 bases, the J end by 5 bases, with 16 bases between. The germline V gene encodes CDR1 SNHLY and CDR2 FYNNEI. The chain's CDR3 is CASRLRGAWTEAFF. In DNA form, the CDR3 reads TGTGCCAGCAGGCTGAGGGGGGCTTGGACTGAAGCTTTCTTT.

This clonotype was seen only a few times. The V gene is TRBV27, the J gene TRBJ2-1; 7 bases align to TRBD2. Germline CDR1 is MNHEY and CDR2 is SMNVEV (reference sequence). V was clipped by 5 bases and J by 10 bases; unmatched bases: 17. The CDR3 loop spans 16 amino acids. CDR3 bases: TGTGCCAGCAGTCCCTGGGGGGGACCCTACATGCAGGAGCAGTTCTTC. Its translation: CASSPWGGPYMQEQFF.

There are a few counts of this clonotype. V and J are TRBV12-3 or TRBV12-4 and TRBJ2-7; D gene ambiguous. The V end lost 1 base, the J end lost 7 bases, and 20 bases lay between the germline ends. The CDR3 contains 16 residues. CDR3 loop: CASSLGSPVIIREQYF. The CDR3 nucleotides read TGTGCCAGCAGTTTAGGTAGCCCCGTCATAATCAGGGAGCAGTACTTC.

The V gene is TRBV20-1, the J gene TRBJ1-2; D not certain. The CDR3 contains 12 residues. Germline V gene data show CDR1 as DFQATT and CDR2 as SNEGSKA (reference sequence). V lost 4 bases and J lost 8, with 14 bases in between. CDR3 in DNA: TGCAGTGCTACCAAGTTGGCTGCGGGCTACACCTTC. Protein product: CSATKLAAGYTF.

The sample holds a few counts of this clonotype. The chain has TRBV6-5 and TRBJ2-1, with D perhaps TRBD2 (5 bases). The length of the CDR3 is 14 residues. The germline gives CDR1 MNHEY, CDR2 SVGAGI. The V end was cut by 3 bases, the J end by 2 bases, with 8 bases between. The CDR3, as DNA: TGTGCCAGCAGTTATAGCGAAACCTACAATGAGCAGTTCTTC. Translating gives CASSYSETYNEQFF.

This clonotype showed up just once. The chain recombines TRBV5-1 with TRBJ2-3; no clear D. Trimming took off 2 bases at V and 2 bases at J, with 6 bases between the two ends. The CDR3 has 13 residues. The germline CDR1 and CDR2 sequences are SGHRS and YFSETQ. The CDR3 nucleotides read TGCGCCAGCAGCTTTTTACCCACAGATACGCAGTATTTT. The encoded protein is CASSFLPTDTQYF.

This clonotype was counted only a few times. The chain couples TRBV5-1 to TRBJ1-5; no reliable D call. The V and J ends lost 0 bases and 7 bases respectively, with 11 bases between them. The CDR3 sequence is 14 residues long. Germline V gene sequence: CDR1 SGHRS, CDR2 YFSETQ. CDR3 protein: CASSLVPGAQPQHF. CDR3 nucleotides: TGCGCCAGCAGCTTGGTGCCGGGAGCCCAGCCCCAGCATTTT.

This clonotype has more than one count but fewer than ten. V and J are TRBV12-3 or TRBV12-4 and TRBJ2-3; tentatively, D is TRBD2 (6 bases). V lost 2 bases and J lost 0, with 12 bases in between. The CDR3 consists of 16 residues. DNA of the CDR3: TGTGCCAGCAGTTTACTTCCGGGAGCCAGCACAGATACGCAGTATTTT. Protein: CASSLLPGASTDTQYF.

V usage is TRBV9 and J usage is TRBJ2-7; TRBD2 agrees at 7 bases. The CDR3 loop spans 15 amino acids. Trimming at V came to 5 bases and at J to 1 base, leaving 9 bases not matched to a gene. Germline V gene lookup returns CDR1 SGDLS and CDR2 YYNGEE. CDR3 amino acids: CASSSPIGGSYEQYF. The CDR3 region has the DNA TGTGCCAGCAGTTCCCCAATCGGGGGGTCCTACGAGCAGTACTTC.

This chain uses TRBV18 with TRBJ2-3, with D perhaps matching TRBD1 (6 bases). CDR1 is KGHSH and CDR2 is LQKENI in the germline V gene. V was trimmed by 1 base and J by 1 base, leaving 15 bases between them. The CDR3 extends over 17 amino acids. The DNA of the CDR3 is TGTGCCAGCTCACCACGAGGACAGAGTTGGGGCACAGATACGCAGTATTTT. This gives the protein CASSPRGQSWGTDTQYF.

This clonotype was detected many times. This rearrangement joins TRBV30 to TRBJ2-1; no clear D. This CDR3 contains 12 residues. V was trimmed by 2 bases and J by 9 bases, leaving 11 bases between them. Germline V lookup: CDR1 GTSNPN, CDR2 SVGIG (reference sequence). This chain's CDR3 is CAWSPQSPEQFF. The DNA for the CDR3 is TGTGCCTGGAGTCCCCAGTCCCCTGAGCAGTTCTTC.

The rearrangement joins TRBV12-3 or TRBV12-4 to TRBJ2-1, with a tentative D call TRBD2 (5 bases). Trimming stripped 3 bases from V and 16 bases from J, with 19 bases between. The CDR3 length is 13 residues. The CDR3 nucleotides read TGTGCCAGCAGTTTGTCCGGCCGGGGTTTTTCATTCTTC. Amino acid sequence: CASSLSGRGFSFF.

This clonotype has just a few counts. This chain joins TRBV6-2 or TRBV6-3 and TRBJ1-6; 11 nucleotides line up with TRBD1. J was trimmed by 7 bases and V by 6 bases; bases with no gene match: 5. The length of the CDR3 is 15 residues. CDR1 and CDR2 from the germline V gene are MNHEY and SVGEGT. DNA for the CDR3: TGTGCCAGCAGACCCCGGGACAGGGGGAATTCACCCCTCCACTTT. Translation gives CASRPRDRGNSPLHF.

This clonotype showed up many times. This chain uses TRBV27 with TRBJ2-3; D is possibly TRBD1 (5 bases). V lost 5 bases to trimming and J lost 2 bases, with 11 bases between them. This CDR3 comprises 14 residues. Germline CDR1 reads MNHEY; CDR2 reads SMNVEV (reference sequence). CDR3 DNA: TGTGCCAGCAGTCCAAGGGGCAACACAGATACGCAGTATTTT. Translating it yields CASSPRGNTDTQYF.

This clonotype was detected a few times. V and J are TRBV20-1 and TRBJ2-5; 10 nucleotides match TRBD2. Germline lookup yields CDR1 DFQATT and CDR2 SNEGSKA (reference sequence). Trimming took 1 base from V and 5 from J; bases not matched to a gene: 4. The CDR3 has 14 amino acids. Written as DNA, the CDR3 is TGCAGTGCTAGAGCGGCTAGCGGGGGCGAGACCCAGTACTTC. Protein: CSARAASGGETQYF.

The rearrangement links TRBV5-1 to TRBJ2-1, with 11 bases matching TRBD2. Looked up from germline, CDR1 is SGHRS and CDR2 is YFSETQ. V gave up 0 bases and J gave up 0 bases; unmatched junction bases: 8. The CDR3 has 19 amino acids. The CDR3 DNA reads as TGCGCCAGCAGCTTGGGGCTGACTAGCGGGACCGGCTCCTACAATGAGCAGTTCTTC. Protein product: CASSLGLTSGTGSYNEQFF.

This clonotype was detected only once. The CDR3 coding sequence is TGTGCCAGCAGCTTTAGCGGGAGAGAGTCCTACGAGCAGTACTTC. Translated: CASSFSGRESYEQYF. The chain has TRBV11-2 and TRBJ2-7, with 9 bases lining up with TRBD2. The CDR3 has 15 residues. The germline gives CDR1 SGHAT, CDR2 FQNNGV. The V and J ends lost 3 bases and 1 base, in that order; junction bases with no gene match: 4. Full variable domain (outside the CDR3, taken from reference TRBV11-2 and TRBJ2-7): EAGVAQSPRYKIIEKRQSVAFWCNPISGHATLYWYQQILGQGPKLLIQFQNNGVVDDSQLPKDRFSAERLKGVDSTLKIQPAKLEDSAVYLCASSFSGRESYEQYFGPGTRLTVT.

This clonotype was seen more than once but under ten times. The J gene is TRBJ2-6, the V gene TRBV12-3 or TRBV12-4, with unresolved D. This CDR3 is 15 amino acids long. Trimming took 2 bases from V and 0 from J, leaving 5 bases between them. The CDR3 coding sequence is TGTGCCAGCAGTTTATACACCTCTGGGGCCAACGTCCTGACTTTC. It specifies CASSLYTSGANVLTF.

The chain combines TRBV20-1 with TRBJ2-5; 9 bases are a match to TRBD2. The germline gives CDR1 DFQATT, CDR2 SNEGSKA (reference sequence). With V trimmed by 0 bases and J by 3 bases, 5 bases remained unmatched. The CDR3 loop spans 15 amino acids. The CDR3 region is CSARDSTSGEETQYF. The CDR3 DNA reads TGCAGTGCTAGAGACTCGACTAGCGGAGAAGAGACCCAGTACTTC.

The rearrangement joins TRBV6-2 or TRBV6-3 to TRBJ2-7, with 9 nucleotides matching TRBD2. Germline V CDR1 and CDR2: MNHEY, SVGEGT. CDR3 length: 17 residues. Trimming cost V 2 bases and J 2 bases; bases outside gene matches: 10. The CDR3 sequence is CASSYREASGDTYEQYF. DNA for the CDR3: TGTGCCAGCAGTTACCGAGAGGCTAGCGGGGATACCTACGAGCAGTACTTC.

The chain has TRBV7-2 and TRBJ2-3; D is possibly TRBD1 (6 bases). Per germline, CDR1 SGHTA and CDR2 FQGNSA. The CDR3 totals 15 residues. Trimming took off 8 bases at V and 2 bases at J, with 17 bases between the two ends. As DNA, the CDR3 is TGTGCCAGCCGTACCAGGGGCGCCATCACAGATACGCAGTATTTT. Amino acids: CASRTRGAITDTQYF.

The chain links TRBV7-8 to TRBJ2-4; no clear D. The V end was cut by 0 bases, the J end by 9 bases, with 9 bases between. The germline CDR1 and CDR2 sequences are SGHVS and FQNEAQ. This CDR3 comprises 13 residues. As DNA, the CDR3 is TGTGCCAGCAGCTTAGCCGATGAGCGCATTCAGTACTTC. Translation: CASSLADERIQYF.